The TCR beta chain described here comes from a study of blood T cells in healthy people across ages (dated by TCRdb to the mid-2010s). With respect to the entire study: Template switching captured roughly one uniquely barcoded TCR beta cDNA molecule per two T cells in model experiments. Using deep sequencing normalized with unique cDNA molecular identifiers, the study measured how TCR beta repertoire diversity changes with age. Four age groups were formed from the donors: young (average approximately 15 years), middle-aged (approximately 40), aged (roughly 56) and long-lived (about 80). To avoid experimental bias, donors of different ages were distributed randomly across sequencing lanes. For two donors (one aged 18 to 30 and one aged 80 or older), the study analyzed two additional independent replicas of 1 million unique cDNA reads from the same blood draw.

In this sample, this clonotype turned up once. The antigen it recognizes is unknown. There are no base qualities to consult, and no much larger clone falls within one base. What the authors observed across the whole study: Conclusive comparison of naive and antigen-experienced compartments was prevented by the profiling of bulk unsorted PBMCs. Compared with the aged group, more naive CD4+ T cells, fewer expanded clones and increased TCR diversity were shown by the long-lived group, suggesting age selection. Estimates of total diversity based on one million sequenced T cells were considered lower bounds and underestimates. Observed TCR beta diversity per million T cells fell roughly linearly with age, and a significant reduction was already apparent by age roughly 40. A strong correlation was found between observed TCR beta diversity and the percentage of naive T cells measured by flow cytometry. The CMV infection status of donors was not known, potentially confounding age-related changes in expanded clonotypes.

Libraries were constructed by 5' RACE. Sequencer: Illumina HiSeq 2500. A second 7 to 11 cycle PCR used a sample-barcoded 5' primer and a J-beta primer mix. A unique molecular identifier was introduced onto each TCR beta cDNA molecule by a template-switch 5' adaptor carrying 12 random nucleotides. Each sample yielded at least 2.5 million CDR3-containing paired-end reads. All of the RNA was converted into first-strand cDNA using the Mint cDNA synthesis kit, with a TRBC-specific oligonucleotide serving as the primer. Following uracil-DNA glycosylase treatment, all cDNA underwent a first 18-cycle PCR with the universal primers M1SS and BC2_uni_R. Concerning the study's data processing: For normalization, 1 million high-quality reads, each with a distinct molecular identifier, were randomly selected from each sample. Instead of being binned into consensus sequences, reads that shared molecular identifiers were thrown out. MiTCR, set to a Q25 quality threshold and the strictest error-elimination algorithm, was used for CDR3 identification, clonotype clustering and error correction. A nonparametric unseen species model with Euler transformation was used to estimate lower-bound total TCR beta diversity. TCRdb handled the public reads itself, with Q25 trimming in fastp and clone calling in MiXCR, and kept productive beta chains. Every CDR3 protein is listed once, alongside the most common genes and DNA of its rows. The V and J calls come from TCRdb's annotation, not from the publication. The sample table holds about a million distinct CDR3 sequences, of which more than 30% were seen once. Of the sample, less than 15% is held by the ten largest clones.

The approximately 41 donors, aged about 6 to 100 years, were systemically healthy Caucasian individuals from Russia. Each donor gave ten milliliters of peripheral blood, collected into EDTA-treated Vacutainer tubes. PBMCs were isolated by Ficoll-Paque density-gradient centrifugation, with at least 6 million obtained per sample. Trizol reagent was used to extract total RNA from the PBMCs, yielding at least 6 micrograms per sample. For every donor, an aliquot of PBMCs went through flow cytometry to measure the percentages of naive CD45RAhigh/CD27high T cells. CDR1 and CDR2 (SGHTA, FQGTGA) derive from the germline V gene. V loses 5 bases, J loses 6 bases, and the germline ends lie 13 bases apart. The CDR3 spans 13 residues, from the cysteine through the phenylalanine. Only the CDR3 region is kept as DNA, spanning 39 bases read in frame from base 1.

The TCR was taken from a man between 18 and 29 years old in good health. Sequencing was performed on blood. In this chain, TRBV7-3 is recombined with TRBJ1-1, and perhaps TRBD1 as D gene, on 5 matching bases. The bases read TGTGCCAGCAGCACCTCGCAGGGTTCTGAAGCTTTCTTT. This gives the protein CASSTSQGSEAFF.